In its sample, the clone carrying this TCR beta chain was seen a few times. Its antigen is unknown. This record comes from a study of response to subunit inactivated influenza vaccine. The study, taken as a whole, reports: After each seasonal influenza vaccination, few new T cells are recruited, the authors suggested.

TCRdb reanalysed the RT-PCR reads using MiXCR and keeps one entry per CDR3 protein. The sample contains 530,000 or so distinct CDR3 sequences, over 9.5% of which appear only once. V lost 1 base, J lost 8 bases, and 16 bases lay in between. In germline, CDR1 is LGHNA, CDR2 YNFKEQ. The CDR3 is 15 residues long. The origin of this receptor is a man aged 45 to 65 who received an inactivated influenza vaccine. This sequence joins TRBV4-2 and TRBJ2-3; D may match TRBD1 or TRBD2 (5 bases each). The specimen was PBMCs from blood, collected on the day of vaccination. In nucleotides, the CDR3 is TGTGCCAGCAGCCAAGGTAATCCGAGGGGCGGTACGCAGTATTTT. Translated, it gives CASSQGNPRGGTQYF.